A selection of T cell receptor beta chains follows, all from one sample in a study of cytomegalovirus exposure and HLA in healthy donors. Clones were sequenced by immunoSEQ multiplex PCR, and TCRdb holds only the in-frame ones, with some missing. This sample carries about 150,000 clones, 80% of them seen once, and the ten largest clones take 13% to 15%. Sequences were obtained from PBMCs. These receptors were obtained from a middle-aged woman in good health and CMV-seronegative. The conserved cysteine and the conserved F or W are not part of the CDR3 here.

TRBV28,TRBJ2-7,ASSLLTRFYEQY
TRBV7-3,TRBJ2-3,ASSFREGTQY
TRBV19,TRBJ2-7,ASSTSYTMEQY
TRBV7-3,TRBJ1-1,ASSLYGGGSLGTEAF
TRBV7-9,TRBJ1-6,ASSLAVPRSTPLH
TRBV5-4,TRBJ2-6,ASSPGQGERRANVLT
TRBV11-3,TRBJ2-1,ASSWRAGDFYNEQF
TRBV6-5,TRBJ2-1,ASSRLAGRHEQF
TRBV10-2,TRBJ1-5,ASSSGEQPQH
TRBV4-1,TRBJ2-3,ASSHDGDSKY
TRBV5-1,TRBJ1-1,ASSPTQEANTEAF
TRBV14,TRBJ1-2,ASSQLGGVGGYT
TRBV6-5,TRBJ1-1,ASSYSTGTEAF
TRBV25-1,TRBJ2-5,ASIERAGGETQY
TRBV18,TRBJ2-1,ASSPRSYGGRANEQF
TRBV5-4,TRBJ2-1,ASSLAMNEQF
TRBV18,TRBJ2-5,ASSPTEKETQY
TRBV7-9,TRBJ2-1,SSGSYRDYYEQF
TRBV18,TRBJ2-6,ASSPSLTGAGANGLT
TRBV18,TRBJ2-7,ASSPLGTTEQY
TRBV28,TRBJ1-6,ASSYRANSPLH
TRBV7-7,TRBJ2-3,ASSPGLASTDTQY
TRBV10-1,TRBJ2-7,ASSERGDRGTYEQY
TRBV2,TRBJ1-5,ASSEGYSLNQPQH
TRBV7-2,TRBJ1-6,ASSLAAGFNSPLH
TRBV6-1,TRBJ2-7,ASRASGTAYEQY
TRBV7-8,TRBJ2-1,ASILSGGAYNEQF
TRBV7-2,TRBJ1-2,ASSPARSWDRGGYT
TRBV28,TRBJ2-2,ASSFEGRVTGELF
TRBV28,TRBJ1-2,ASSSQGAGDYGYT
TRBV5-5,TRBJ1-4,ASSYEDEKLF
TRBV28,TRBJ1-2,AFSRGPQNYGYT
TRBV18,TRBJ1-2,ASSLGTGDGYT
TRBV2,TRBJ2-5,ASRQGGETQY
TRBV11-2,TRBJ2-7,ASSSGLSYEQY
TRBV6-5,TRBJ1-1,ASSSITGANTEAF
TRBV7-3,TRBJ2-2,ASSLTVREGGELF
TRBV29-1,TRBJ2-2,SVVKGGGELF
TRBV10-3,TRBJ2-1,AIREGRNEQF
TRBV29-1,TRBJ2-7,SVAARSYEQY
TRBV10-3,TRBJ1-2,AISEQLGDGYT
TRBV4-1,TRBJ2-3,ASSQVAGGLRNTQY
TRBV7-8,TRBJ2-1,ASSLGGGYNEQF
TRBV7-7,TRBJ1-3,ASSPTVSGNTIY
TRBV29-1,TRBJ1-2,SVGGVGGYYGYT
TRBV5-1,TRBJ1-1,ASSLTPWNTEAF
TRBV5-1,TRBJ1-2,ASSADSNYGYT
TRBV6-5,TRBJ2-2,ASRPSGSPTGELF
TRBV11-3,TRBJ1-2,ASSDPGQWSGYT
TRBV5-1,TRBJ2-2,ASSLDSARILTGELF
TRBV7-9,TRBJ1-3,ASSQAQQGGNTIY
TRBV5-6,TRBJ1-3,ASSLLAGRNTIY
TRBV6-6,TRBJ2-7,ASSPEGGEQY
TRBV7-3,TRBJ2-1,ASSWAGGGNEQF
TRBV6-5,TRBJ2-6,ASSSGANGLT